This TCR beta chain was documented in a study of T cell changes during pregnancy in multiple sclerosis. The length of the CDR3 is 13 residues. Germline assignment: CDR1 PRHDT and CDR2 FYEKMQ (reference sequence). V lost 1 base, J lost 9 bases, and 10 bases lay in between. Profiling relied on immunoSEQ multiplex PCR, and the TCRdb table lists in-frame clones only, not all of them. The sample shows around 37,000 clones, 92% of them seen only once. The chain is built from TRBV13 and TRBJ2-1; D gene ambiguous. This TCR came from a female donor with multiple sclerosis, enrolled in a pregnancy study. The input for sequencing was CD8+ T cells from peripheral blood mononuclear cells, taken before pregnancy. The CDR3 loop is CASSLDPLAEQFF. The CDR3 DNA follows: TGTGCCAGCAGCTTAGACCCTTTGGCTGAGCAGTTCTTC.